This T cell receptor beta chain is from a study of regulatory T cells in long-lasting Graves disease. Findings and limits, study-wide: Patients with persistent disease showed a bias toward TRBV28, TRBJ1-2 and TRBJ2-5. Tissue studied was limited to peripheral blood, excluding thyroid tissue.

This clonotype has a count of ten or more. Its target is not known. Germline CDR1 is MDHEN and CDR2 is SYDVKM. The CDR3 consists of 13 residues. Between the trimmed V and J ends, which lost 7 bases and 0 bases, there was a span of 10 bases. Regarding time point: persistent/refractory GD, antithyroid drugs over 5 years with positive TRAb. Scientists built the TCR library using RNA that was extracted from PBMCs. The patients included were those that came from an endocrinology department in Xi'an, China. With iRepertoire HTBI primers and Arm-PCR of CDR3 regions, TCR beta libraries were built. Each CDR3 protein is one row after TCRdb ran MiXCR on the multiplex PCR reads. In the table there are about 430,000 distinct CDR3 sequences, 21% of which are singletons.

Source: peripheral blood mononuclear cells (PBMCs), taken when the disease was refractory, from a patient treated with antithyroid drugs. This chain connects TRBV28 to TRBJ2-7; D possibly corresponds to TRBD1 (6 bases). The origin of this receptor is a female donor with Graves disease. The DNA of the CDR3 is TGTGCCAGCACCCGGGACAACTCCTACGAGCAGTACTTC. Residues: CASTRDNSYEQYF.